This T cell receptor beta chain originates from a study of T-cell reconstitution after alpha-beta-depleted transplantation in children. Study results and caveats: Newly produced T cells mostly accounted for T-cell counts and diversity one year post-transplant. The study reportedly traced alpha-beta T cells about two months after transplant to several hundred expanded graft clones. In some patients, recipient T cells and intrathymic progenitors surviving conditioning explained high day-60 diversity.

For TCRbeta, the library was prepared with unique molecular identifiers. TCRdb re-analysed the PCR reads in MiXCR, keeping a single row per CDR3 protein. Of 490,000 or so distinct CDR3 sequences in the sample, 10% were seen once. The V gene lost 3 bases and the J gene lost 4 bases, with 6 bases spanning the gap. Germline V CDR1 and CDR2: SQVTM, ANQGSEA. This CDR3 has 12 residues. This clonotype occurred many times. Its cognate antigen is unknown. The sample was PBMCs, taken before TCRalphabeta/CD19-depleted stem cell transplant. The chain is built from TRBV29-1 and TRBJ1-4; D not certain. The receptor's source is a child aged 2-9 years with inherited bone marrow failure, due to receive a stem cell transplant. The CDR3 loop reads CSVDRVNEKLFF. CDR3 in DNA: TGCAGCGTTGACAGAGTTAATGAAAAACTGTTTTTT.